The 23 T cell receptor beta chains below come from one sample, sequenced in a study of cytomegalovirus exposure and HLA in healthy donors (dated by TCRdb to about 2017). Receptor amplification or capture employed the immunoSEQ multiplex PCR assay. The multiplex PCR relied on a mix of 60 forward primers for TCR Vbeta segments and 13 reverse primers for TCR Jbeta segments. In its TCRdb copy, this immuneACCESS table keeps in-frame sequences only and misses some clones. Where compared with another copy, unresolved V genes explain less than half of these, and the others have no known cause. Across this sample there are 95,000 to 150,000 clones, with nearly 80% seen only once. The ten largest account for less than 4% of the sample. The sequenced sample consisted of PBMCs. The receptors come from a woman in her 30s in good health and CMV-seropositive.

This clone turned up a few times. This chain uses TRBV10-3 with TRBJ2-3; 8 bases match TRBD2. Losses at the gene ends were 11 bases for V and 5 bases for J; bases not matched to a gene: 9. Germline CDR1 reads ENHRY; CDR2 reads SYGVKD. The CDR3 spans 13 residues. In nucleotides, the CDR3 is TGTGCCGCCAGCGGGGGCCGGGAAGATACGCAGTATTTT. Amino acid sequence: CAASGGREDTQYF.

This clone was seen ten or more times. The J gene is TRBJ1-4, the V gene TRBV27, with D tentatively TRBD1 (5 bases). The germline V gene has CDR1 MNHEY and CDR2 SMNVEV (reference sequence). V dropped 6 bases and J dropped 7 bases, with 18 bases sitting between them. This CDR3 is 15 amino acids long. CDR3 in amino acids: CASRRAGSGGEKLFF. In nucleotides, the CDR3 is TGTGCCAGCAGGAGGGCGGGGAGCGGGGGTGAAAAACTGTTTTTT.

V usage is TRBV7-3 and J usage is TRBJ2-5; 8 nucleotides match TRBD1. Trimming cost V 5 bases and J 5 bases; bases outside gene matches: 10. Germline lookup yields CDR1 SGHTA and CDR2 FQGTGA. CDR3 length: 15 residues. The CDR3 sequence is CASSTGQGKVETQYF. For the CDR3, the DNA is TGTGCCAGCAGCACAGGACAGGGAAAGGTGGAGACCCAGTACTTC.

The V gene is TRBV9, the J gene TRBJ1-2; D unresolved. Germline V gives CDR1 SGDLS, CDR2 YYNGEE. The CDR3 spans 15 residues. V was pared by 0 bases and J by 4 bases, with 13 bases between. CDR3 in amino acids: CASSVATLPGYGYTF. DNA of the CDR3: TGTGCCAGCAGCGTAGCTACCCTCCCGGGCTATGGCTACACCTTC.

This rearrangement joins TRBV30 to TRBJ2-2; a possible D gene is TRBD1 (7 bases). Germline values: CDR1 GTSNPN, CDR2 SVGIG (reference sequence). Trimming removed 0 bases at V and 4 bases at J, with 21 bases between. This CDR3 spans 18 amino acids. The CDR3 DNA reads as TGTGCCTGGAGTGTAAGGGGACGGGGGCAGGGGGTCACCGGGGAGCTGTTTTTT. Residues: CAWSVRGRGQGVTGELFF. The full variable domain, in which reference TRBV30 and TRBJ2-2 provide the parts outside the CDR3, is SQTIHQWPATLVQPVGSPLSLECTVEGTSNPNLYWYRQAAGRGLQLLFYSVGIGQISSEVPQNLSASRPQDRQFILSSKKLLLSDSGFYLCAWSVRGRGQGVTGELFFGEGSRLTVL.

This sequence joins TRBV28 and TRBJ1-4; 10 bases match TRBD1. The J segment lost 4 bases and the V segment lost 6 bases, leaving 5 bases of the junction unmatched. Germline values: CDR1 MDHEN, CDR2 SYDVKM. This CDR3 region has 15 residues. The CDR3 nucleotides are TGTGCCAGCAGGCGACAGGGGGCTGATAATGAAAAACTGTTTTTT. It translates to CASRRQGADNEKLFF.

CDR3 region: CATSRDGQGRNTEAFF. The CDR3 region has the DNA TGTGCCACCAGCAGAGATGGACAGGGAAGGAACACTGAAGCTTTCTTT. The V and J genes are TRBV15 and TRBJ1-1; 8 bases map to TRBD1. Per germline, CDR1 LNHNV and CDR2 YYDKDF (reference sequence). The CDR3 spans 16 residues. V was clipped by 0 bases and J by 1 base; unmatched bases: 4.

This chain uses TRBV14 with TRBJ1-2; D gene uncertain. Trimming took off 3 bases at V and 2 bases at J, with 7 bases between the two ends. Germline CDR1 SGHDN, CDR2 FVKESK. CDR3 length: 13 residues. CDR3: CASSQARNYGYTF. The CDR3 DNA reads TGTGCCAGCAGCCAGGCCAGAAACTATGGCTACACCTTC.

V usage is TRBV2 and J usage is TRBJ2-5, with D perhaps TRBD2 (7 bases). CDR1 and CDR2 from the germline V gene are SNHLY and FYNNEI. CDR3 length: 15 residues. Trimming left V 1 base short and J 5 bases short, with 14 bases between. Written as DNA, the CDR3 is TGTGCCAGCAGTGAAGGGGGGGGGCTAGCGGAGACCCAGTACTTC. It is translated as CASSEGGGLAETQYF.

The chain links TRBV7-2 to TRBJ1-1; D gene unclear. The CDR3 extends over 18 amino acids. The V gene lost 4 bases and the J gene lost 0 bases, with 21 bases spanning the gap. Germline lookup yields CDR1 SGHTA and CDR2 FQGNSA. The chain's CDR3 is CASSSPRAGPTMNTEAFF. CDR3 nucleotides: TGTGCCAGCAGCTCGCCGAGGGCAGGACCTACCATGAACACTGAAGCTTTCTTT.

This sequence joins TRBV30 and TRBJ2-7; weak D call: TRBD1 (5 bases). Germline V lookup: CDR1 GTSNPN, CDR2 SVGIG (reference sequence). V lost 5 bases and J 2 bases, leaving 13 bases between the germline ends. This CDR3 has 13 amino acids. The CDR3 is CAWASDSTYEQYF. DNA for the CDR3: TGTGCCTGGGCTTCTGACAGTACCTACGAGCAGTACTTC.

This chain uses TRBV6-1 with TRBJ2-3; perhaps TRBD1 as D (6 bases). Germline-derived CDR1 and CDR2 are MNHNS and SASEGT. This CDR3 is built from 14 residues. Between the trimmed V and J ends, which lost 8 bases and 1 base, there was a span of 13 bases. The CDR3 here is CASAMTGGTDTQYF. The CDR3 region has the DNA TGTGCCAGCGCAATGACAGGTGGCACAGATACGCAGTATTTT.

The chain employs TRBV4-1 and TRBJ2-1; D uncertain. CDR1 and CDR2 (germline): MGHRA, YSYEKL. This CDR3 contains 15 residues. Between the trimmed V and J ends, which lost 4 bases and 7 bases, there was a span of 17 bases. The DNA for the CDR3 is TGCGCCAGCAGCCGAGAGTCCTCGCGGAGTAATGAGCAGTTCTTC. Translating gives CASSRESSRSNEQFF.

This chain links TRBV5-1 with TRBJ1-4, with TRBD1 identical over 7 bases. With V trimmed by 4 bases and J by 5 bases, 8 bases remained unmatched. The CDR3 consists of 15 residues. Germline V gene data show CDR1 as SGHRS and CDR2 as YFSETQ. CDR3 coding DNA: TGCGCCAGCAGCGTTGCCGGGACAGAAAATGAAAAACTGTTTTTT. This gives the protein CASSVAGTENEKLFF.

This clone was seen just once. CDR3 region: CASSLLATEAFF. CDR3 sequence (DNA): TGTGCCAGCAGCTTATTAGCCACTGAAGCTTTCTTT. The genes are TRBV11-1 and TRBJ1-1; D is undetermined. Germline values: CDR1 SGHAT, CDR2 FQDESV (reference sequence). CDR3 size: 12 residues. Between the trimmed V and J ends, which lost 2 bases and 4 bases, there was a span of 5 bases.

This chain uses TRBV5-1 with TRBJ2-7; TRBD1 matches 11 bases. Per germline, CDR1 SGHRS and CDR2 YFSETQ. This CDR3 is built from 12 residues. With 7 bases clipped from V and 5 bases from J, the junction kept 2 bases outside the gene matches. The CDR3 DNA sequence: TGCGCCAGCTTGGGACAGGGGGACGAGCAGTACTTC. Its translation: CASLGQGDEQYF.

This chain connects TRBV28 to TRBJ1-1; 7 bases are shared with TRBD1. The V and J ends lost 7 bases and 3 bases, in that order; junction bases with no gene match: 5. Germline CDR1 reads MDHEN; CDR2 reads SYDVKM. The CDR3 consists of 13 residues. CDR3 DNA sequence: TGTGCCAGCATGACAGGGAGCGACACTGAAGCTTTCTTT. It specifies CASMTGSDTEAFF.

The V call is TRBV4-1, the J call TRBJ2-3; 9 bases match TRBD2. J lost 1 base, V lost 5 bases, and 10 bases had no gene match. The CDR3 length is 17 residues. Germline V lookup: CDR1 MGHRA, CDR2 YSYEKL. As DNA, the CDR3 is TGCGCCAGCAGCTCTGGGCGGCTAGCGGGGCGCACAGATACGCAGTATTTT. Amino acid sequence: CASSSGRLAGRTDTQYF.

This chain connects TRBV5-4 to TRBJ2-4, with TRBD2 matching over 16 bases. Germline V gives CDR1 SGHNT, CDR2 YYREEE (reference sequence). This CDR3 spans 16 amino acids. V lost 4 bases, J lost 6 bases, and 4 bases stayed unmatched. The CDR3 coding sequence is TGTGCCAGCAGCGCGGGACTAGCGGGGGGGGGAAACATTCAGTACTTC. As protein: CASSAGLAGGGNIQYF.

The CDR3 nucleotides are TGTGCCAGCGGGCAGGGATTAGTCGGGGAGCTGTTTTTT. This translates into CASGQGLVGELFF. The rearrangement joins TRBV28 to TRBJ2-2; D perhaps matches TRBD1 (5 bases). This CDR3 region has 13 residues. CDR1 is MDHEN, CDR2 SYDVKM, per germline. Trimming pared 8 bases from V and 7 bases from J, leaving 14 bases between.

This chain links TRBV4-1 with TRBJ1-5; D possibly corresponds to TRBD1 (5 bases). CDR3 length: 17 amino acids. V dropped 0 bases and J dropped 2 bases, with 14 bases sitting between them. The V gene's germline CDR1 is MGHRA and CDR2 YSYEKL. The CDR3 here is CASSQDRLGAGNQPQHF. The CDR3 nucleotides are TGCGCCAGCAGCCAAGATAGGTTAGGGGCCGGCAATCAGCCCCAGCATTTT.

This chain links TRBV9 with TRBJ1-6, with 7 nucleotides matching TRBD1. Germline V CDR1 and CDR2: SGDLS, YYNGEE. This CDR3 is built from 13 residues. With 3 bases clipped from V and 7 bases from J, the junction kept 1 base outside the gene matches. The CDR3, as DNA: TGTGCCAGCAGCGGGGACAGCAATTCACCCCTCCACTTT. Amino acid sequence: CASSGDSNSPLHF.

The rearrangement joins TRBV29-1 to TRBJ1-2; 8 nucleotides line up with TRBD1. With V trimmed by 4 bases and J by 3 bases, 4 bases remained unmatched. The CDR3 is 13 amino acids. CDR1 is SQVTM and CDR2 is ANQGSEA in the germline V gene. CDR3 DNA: TGCAGCGTTGCCGGGACAGGCCACTATGGCTACACCTTC. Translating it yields CSVAGTGHYGYTF.